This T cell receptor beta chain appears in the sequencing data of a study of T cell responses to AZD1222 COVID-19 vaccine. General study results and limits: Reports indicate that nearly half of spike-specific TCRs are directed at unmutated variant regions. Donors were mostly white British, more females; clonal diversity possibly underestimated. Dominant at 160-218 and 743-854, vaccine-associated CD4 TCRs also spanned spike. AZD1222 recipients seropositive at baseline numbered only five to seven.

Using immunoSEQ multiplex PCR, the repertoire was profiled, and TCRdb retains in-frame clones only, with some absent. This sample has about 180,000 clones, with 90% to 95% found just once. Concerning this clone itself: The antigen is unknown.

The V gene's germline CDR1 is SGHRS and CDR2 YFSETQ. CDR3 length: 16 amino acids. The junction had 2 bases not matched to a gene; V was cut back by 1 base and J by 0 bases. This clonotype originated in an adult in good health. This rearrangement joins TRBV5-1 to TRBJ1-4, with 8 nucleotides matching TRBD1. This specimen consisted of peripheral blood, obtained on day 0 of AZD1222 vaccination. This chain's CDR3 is CASSLQGASTNEKLFF. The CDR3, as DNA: TGCGCCAGCAGCTTGCAGGGGGCCTCAACTAATGAAAAACTGTTTTTT.